This T cell receptor (beta chain) was retrieved from a study of OX40 agonist ivuxolimab in advanced cancers. In the study overall: Patients were dosed intravenously with ivuxolimab at 0.01 to 10 mg/kg every 2 weeks. Patients treated during dose escalation were battling hepatocellular carcinoma, melanoma, renal cell or head and neck cancer.

Note on this clone: Its antigen is not identified.

The CDR3 is made up of 16 amino acids. With 3 bases clipped from V and 4 bases from J, the junction kept 11 bases outside the gene matches. Germline CDR1 LNHNV, CDR2 YYDKDF (reference sequence). Profiled with immunoSEQ multiplex PCR; TCRdb holds only in-frame clones, not every one. The repertoire holds roughly 87,000 clones, with 91% as singletons. Overall study findings and caveats: At 0.1 to 3.0 mg/kg and by week 6, clonal expansion occurred in CD4+ and CD8+ blood T cells. Partial responders receiving 0.1-3.0 mg/kg showed among the lowest clonal expansion.

The chain recombines TRBV15 with TRBJ1-1, with TRBD1 identical over 7 bases. This clonotype was obtained from an adult with an advanced solid tumor such as melanoma, head and neck, liver or kidney cancer. The sample in question was CD4+ or CD8+ T cells sorted from blood, obtained in a trial of the OX40 agonist ivuxolimab. CDR3: CATSSGSGTVGTEAFF. The CDR3 nucleotides are TGTGCCACCAGCAGTGGATCCGGGACAGTCGGCACTGAAGCTTTCTTT. Variable domain in full (rest from reference TRBV15 and TRBJ1-1): DAMVIQNPRYQVTQFGKPVTLSCSQTLNHNVMYWYQQKSSQAPKLLFHYYDKDFNNEADTPDNFQSRRPNTSFCFLDIRSPGLGDTAMYLCATSSGSGTVGTEAFFGQGTRLTVV.